One sample yielded the 32 T cell receptor beta chains listed below, sequenced in a study of CD8 T cells in Susac syndrome. The RNA input was 0.5 to 1 ug, and it was reverse transcribed with random hexamers. TCRdb processed the immunoSEQ multiplex PCR reads anew with MiXCR; each CDR3 protein has one entry. Among approximately 190,000 distinct CDR3 sequences listed, approximately 95% were seen once. Sequencing was carried out using CD8+ T cells from PBMCs. All receptors come from a human donor with Susac syndrome.

The V and J genes are TRBV24-1 and TRBJ2-1, with a weak D call TRBD2 (5 bases). V lost 3 bases, J lost 4 bases, and 15 bases lay in between. The germline CDR1 and CDR2 sequences are KGHDR and SFDVKD. The CDR3 totals 16 residues. CDR3 in amino acids: CATSDAQTNLYNEQFF. The CDR3 DNA reads TGTGCCACCAGTGATGCCCAGACTAACCTTTACAATGAGCAGTTCTTC.

The V call is TRBV4-1, the J call TRBJ2-3; 10 nucleotides match TRBD2. The CDR3 spans 17 residues. V was clipped by 4 bases and J by 2 bases; unmatched bases: 9. CDR1 is MGHRA, CDR2 YSYEKL, per germline. The CDR3 protein is CASSLVGTSANTDTQYF. In DNA form, the CDR3 reads TGCGCCAGCAGCCTAGTTGGGACTAGCGCCAACACAGATACGCAGTATTTT.

The V and J genes are TRBV5-1 and TRBJ2-7; 7 positions match TRBD2. The CDR3 is made up of 16 amino acids. V dropped 4 bases and J dropped 2; count of bases not matched to a gene: 12. Germline-derived CDR1 and CDR2 are SGHRS and YFSETQ. CDR3 sequence reads: CASSQEGRETTYEQYF. Here the CDR3 DNA reads TGCGCCAGCAGCCAAGAAGGGCGGGAGACTACCTACGAGCAGTACTTC. Based on the CDR3 plus reference TRBV5-1 and TRBJ2-7, the full variable domain is KAGVTQTPRYLIKTRGQQVTLSCSPISGHRSVSWYQQTPGQGLQFLFEYFSETQRNKGNFPGRFSGRQFSNSRSEMNVSTLELGDSALYLCASSQEGRETTYEQYFGPGTRLTVT.

J is TRBJ2-5 and V is TRBV20-1, with D perhaps TRBD1 or TRBD2 (5 bases each). Germline CDR1 DFQATT, CDR2 SNEGSKA (reference sequence). Trimming removed 4 bases from V and 1 base from J, with 10 bases in between. The CDR3 totals 13 residues. As DNA, the CDR3 is TGCAGTGCTACCGGGACGAGCCAAGAGACCCAGTACTTC. Residues: CSATGTSQETQYF.

This chain uses TRBV7-9 with TRBJ1-5; D is uncertain. The V end was cut by 1 base, the J end by 7 bases, with 11 bases between. The CDR3 extends over 14 amino acids. Germline lookup yields CDR1 SEHNR and CDR2 FQNEAQ (reference sequence). The CDR3 reads CASSLGSGEQPQHF. The CDR3 region has the DNA TGTGCCAGCAGCTTAGGGTCCGGGGAGCAGCCCCAGCATTTT.

The V and J genes are TRBV28 and TRBJ2-1; maybe TRBD2 (6 bases). V dropped 3 bases and J dropped 4 bases, with 13 bases sitting between them. The CDR3 is made up of 15 amino acids. Germline V gene sequence: CDR1 MDHEN, CDR2 SYDVKM. The CDR3 nucleotides are TGTGCCAGCAGTTTGGGGGGAGACCTTTACAATGAGCAGTTCTTC. Translated, it gives CASSLGGDLYNEQFF. Full variable domain (outside the CDR3, taken from reference TRBV28 and TRBJ2-1): DVKVTQSSRYLVKRTGEKVFLECVQDMDHENMFWYRQDPGLGLRLIYFSYDVKMKEKGDIPEGYSVSREKKERFSLILESASTNQTSMYLCASSLGGDLYNEQFFGPGTRLTVL.

The rearrangement joins TRBV16 to TRBJ2-7; 11 nucleotides align to TRBD1. The CDR3 extends over 15 amino acids. Germline assignment: CDR1 KGHSY and CDR2 FQNENV. The ends lost 3 bases at V and 2 bases at J; junction bases unmatched: 3. This CDR3 reads CASSQGTGGTYEQYF. The CDR3, as DNA: TGTGCCAGCAGCCAGGGGACAGGGGGTACCTACGAGCAGTACTTC.

V gene TRBV7-2 combines with J gene TRBJ2-1, with D unclear. Trimming cost V 2 bases and J 5 bases, with 1 base left between them. CDR3 length: 11 amino acids. Germline V gene data show CDR1 as SGHTA and CDR2 as FQGNSA. The CDR3 region has the DNA TGTGCCAGCAGCTTAAACAATGAGCAGTTCTTC. This encodes CASSLNNEQFF.

V and J are TRBV6-5 and TRBJ2-5; the match to TRBD1 covers 9 bases. V lost 6 bases and J lost 5; bases outside the gene matches: 10. Germline V lookup: CDR1 MNHEY, CDR2 SVGAGI. The CDR3 extends over 15 amino acids. Here the CDR3 DNA reads TGTGCCAGCAGGAGACTACAGGGGGCTCTGGAGACCCAGTACTTC. Translation: CASRRLQGALETQYF.

This clonotype was counted once. This rearrangement joins TRBV2 to TRBJ1-2, with D hard to call. The ends were cut back, 11 bases at V and 0 bases at J, with 16 bases in the middle. The CDR3 sequence is 14 residues long. Germline-derived CDR1 and CDR2 are SNHLY and FYNNEI. CDR3 in DNA: TGTGCCTCCGAATCGCAGGCTTCTAACTATGGCTACACCTTC. Residues: CASESQASNYGYTF.

The chain employs TRBV4-1 and TRBJ2-3; TRBD2 agrees at 11 bases. The CDR3 spans 17 residues. Germline V lookup: CDR1 MGHRA, CDR2 YSYEKL. The trim removed 0 bases at V and 5 bases at J, leaving 7 bases unmatched. Here the CDR3 DNA reads TGCGCCAGCAGCCAAGAAAAGGGGACTAGCGGCTTAGATACGCAGTATTTT. Translated: CASSQEKGTSGLDTQYF.

CDR3 protein: CASSELDSKNIQYF. Here the CDR3 DNA reads TGTGCCAGCAGTGAATTGGACAGTAAAAACATTCAGTACTTC. This sequence joins TRBV2 and TRBJ2-4, with D perhaps matching TRBD1 (6 bases). V lost 2 bases to trimming and J lost 4 bases, with 9 bases between them. Germline V gene sequence: CDR1 SNHLY, CDR2 FYNNEI. This CDR3 comprises 14 residues.

The gene calls are TRBV30 and TRBJ1-4; D is ambiguous. The CDR3 covers 15 residues. V lost 1 base and J 3 bases, leaving 12 bases between the germline ends. The germline CDR1 and CDR2 sequences are GTSNPN and SVGIG (reference sequence). The CDR3 is CAWSDISLPNEKLFF. The DNA of the CDR3 is TGTGCCTGGAGTGACATCAGCCTCCCTAATGAAAAACTGTTTTTT.

The V gene is TRBV20-1, the J gene TRBJ2-7; 7 positions match TRBD1. Germline lookup yields CDR1 DFQATT and CDR2 SNEGSKA (reference sequence). This CDR3 is 14 amino acids long. V was clipped by 3 bases and J by 2 bases; unmatched bases: 7. The CDR3 sequence is CSARDRDSTYEQYF. The DNA for the CDR3 is TGCAGTGCTAGGGACCGGGACAGCACCTACGAGCAGTACTTC.

This rearrangement joins TRBV2 to TRBJ2-2; perhaps TRBD1 as D (5 bases). The V gene lost 9 bases and the J gene lost 6 bases, with 11 bases spanning the gap. CDR1 and CDR2 (germline): SNHLY, FYNNEI. The CDR3 length is 12 residues. The DNA of the CDR3 is TGTGCCAGTTCAGGGTTTTCCGGGGAGCTGTTTTTT. Its protein is CASSGFSGELFF.

This chain joins TRBV14 and TRBJ2-7, with a weak D call TRBD1 (6 bases). Germline CDR1 and CDR2: SGHDN and FVKESK. This CDR3 has 15 residues. V lost 1 base and J lost 2, with 12 bases in between. CDR3 coding DNA: TGTGCCAGCAGCCAAGTATCGGGACACCCCTACGAGCAGTACTTC. This sequence encodes CASSQVSGHPYEQYF.

The rearrangement joins TRBV2 to TRBJ2-2; D call uncertain. CDR3 length: 13 amino acids. V was cut by 6 bases and J by 3 bases, with 8 bases left in between. Germline CDR1 and CDR2: SNHLY and FYNNEI. In DNA, the CDR3 is TGTGCCAGCAGGGACCTCCACACCGGGGAGCTGTTTTTT. It codes for CASRDLHTGELFF.

This clonotype has only one observation. The CDR3: CASSTEGAGKVTEAFF. In DNA form, the CDR3 reads TGTGCCAGCAGTACCGAGGGGGCGGGGAAGGTCACTGAAGCTTTCTTT. This chain connects TRBV28 to TRBJ1-1; 7 nucleotides align to TRBD1. The CDR3 length is 16 residues. CDR1 and CDR2 from the germline V gene are MDHEN and SYDVKM. With V trimmed by 5 bases and J by 4 bases, 13 bases remained unmatched. Drawing the rest from reference TRBV28 and TRBJ1-1, the complete variable domain is DVKVTQSSRYLVKRTGEKVFLECVQDMDHENMFWYRQDPGLGLRLIYFSYDVKMKEKGDIPEGYSVSREKKERFSLILESASTNQTSMYLCASSTEGAGKVTEAFFGQGTRLTVV.

This chain links TRBV5-1 with TRBJ2-3; 9 bases fit TRBD1. This CDR3 region has 15 residues. CDR1 and CDR2 (germline): SGHRS, YFSETQ. Unmatched junction bases numbered 8, after V lost 7 bases and J lost 2 bases. CDR3 sequence (DNA): TGCGCCAGCGTTGCCGGGACAGGGAACACAGATACGCAGTATTTT. Translating it yields CASVAGTGNTDTQYF.

A single count supports this clonotype. The chain joins TRBV20-1 to TRBJ1-2; 8 bases map to TRBD1. CDR1 DFQATT and CDR2 SNEGSKA come from the germline V gene (reference sequence). CDR3 length: 15 amino acids. Unmatched junction bases numbered 8, after V lost 5 bases and J lost 0 bases. In DNA form, the CDR3 reads TGCAGTGCTGGCGGACAGGGAGTTTCTAACTATGGCTACACCTTC. It specifies CSAGGQGVSNYGYTF.

The chain joins TRBV9 to TRBJ2-1; 10 positions agree with TRBD2. Germline lookup yields CDR1 SGDLS and CDR2 YYNGEE. This CDR3 is 13 amino acids long. J gave up 8 bases and V 5 bases, and 4 bases lay outside the gene matches. The CDR3 coding sequence is TGTGCCAGCAGTGCTGGGACTAGCGATGAGCAGTTCTTC. This sequence encodes CASSAGTSDEQFF.

This chain uses TRBV3-1 with TRBJ2-2, with 7 bases lining up with TRBD1. Germline CDR1 and CDR2: LGHDT and YNNKEL (reference sequence). CDR3 size: 16 residues. The trim removed 0 bases at V and 3 bases at J, leaving 4 bases unmatched. The CDR3 is CASSQELQGYTGELFF. The CDR3, as DNA: TGTGCCAGCAGCCAAGAACTACAGGGGTACACCGGGGAGCTGTTTTTT. The whole variable domain, filled in from reference TRBV3-1 and TRBJ2-2, reads DTAVSQTPKYLVTQMGNDKSIKCEQNLGHDTMYWYKQDSKKFLKIMFSYNNKELIINETVPNRFSPKSPDKAHLNLHINSLELGDSAVYFCASSQELQGYTGELFFGEGSRLTVL.

In its sample, this clonotype was seen a few times. The chain uses TRBV27 and TRBJ2-7; the D is unclear. V dropped 2 bases and J dropped 2 bases, with 10 bases sitting between them. There are 14 residues in the CDR3. Per germline, CDR1 MNHEY and CDR2 SMNVEV (reference sequence). The CDR3 DNA reads as TGTGCCAGCAGTTTAGGGTTTGGGGCCTACGAGCAGTACTTC. Its protein is CASSLGFGAYEQYF.

This chain connects TRBV7-2 to TRBJ2-3; D uncertain. The germline CDR1 and CDR2 sequences are SGHTA and FQGNSA. V gave up 0 bases and J gave up 6 bases, with 10 bases separating them. This CDR3 is built from 14 residues. The CDR3 bases are TGTGCCAGCAGCTTAGCGAACGGGCGGGATACGCAGTATTTT. It yields the protein CASSLANGRDTQYF.

V usage is TRBV18 and J usage is TRBJ2-1; D gene unclear. The CDR3 loop spans 13 amino acids. CDR1 is KGHSH and CDR2 is LQKENI in the germline V gene. The germline V and J ends were trimmed by 2 bases and 4 bases, with 6 bases remaining between them. The DNA of the CDR3 is TGTGCCAGCTCACCATCCAGATACAATGAGCAGTTCTTC. This gives the protein CASSPSRYNEQFF.

J is TRBJ1-1 and V is TRBV6-2 or TRBV6-3; 7 nucleotides agree with TRBD1. The CDR3 length is 12 residues. With 5 bases clipped from V and 11 bases from J, the junction kept 8 bases outside the gene matches. CDR1 and CDR2 from the germline V gene are MNHEY and SVGEGT. CDR3 sequence reads: CASSAGGVGAFF. CDR3 sequence (DNA): TGTGCCAGCAGTGCAGGGGGAGTGGGTGCTTTCTTT.

CDR3 residues: CASSQEGGRYNEQFF. Written as DNA, the CDR3 is TGTGCCAGCAGCCAAGAAGGGGGGCGCTACAATGAGCAGTTCTTC. This sequence joins TRBV14 and TRBJ2-1; tentatively, D is TRBD1 or TRBD2 (6 bases each). This CDR3 spans 15 amino acids. Looked up from germline, CDR1 is SGHDN and CDR2 is FVKESK. V lost 0 bases, J lost 3 bases, and 9 bases lay in between.

The gene calls are TRBV14 and TRBJ2-7, with a weak D call TRBD1 (5 bases). Trimming took 1 base from V and 0 from J, leaving 7 bases between them. Germline CDR1 reads SGHDN; CDR2 reads FVKESK. CDR3 size: 14 residues. CDR3 DNA sequence: TGTGCCAGCAGCCAAGTAAGGGGCTCCTACGAGCAGTACTTC. As protein: CASSQVRGSYEQYF.

The chain has TRBV9 and TRBJ2-1, with TRBD1 as a possible D gene (6 bases). CDR1 SGDLS and CDR2 YYNGEE come from the germline V gene. The CDR3 sequence is 15 residues long. V was clipped by 1 base and J by 6 bases, with 14 bases between them. The CDR3 protein is CASSVNSGVSNEQFF. CDR3 nucleotides: TGTGCCAGCAGCGTAAATTCAGGGGTCTCCAATGAGCAGTTCTTC.

The chain has TRBV2 and TRBJ2-7; 9 bases map to TRBD1. V lost 5 bases and J lost 2; bases outside the gene matches: 4. Germline CDR1 reads SNHLY; CDR2 reads FYNNEI. This CDR3 has 14 residues. The CDR3 here is CASSSGTGPYEQYF. The CDR3 nucleotides are TGTGCCAGCAGTTCCGGGACAGGGCCCTACGAGCAGTACTTC.

A remark on this clonotype: The junction departs from the called germline gene at one end, perhaps through a read error. J is TRBJ2-3 and V is TRBV7-7; possibly TRBD2 for D (6 bases). The germline V gene encodes CDR1 SSHAT and CDR2 FNYEAQ (reference sequence). This CDR3 comprises 17 residues. The CDR3 sequence is CASSSRDPGGGTDTQYF. CDR3 in DNA: TGTGCTAGCAGCTCCAGGGACCCCGGCGGGGGCACAGATACGCAGTATTTT. The variable domain in full, with the rest retrieved from reference TRBV7-7 and TRBJ2-3, is GAGVSQSPRYKVTKRGQDVTLRCDPISSHATLYWYQQALGQGPEFLTYFNYEAQPDKSGLPSDRFSAERPEGSISTLTIQRTEQRDSAMYRCASSSRDPGGGTDTQYFGPGTRLTVL.

The CDR3: CSATGTSGRNIEQFF. The DNA for the CDR3 is TGCAGTGCCACTGGTACTAGCGGGAGGAATATTGAGCAGTTCTTC. The V call is TRBV20-1, the J call TRBJ2-1, with 12 bases lining up with TRBD2. This CDR3 is built from 15 residues. Looked up from germline, CDR1 is DFQATT and CDR2 is SNEGSKA (reference sequence). V lost 6 bases, J lost 9 bases, and 12 bases stayed unmatched.